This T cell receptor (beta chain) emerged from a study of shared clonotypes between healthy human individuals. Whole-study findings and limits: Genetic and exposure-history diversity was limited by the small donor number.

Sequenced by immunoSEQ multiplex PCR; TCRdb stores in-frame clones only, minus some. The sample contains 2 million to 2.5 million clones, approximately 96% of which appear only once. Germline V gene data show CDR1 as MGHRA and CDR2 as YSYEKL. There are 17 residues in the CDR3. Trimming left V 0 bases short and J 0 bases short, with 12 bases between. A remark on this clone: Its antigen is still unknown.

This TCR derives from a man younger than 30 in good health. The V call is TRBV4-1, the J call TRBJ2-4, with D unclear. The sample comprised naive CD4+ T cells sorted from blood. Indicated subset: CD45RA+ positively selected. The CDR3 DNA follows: TGCGCCAGCAGCCAAGATAGGCCAGATATAGCCAAAAACATTCAGTACTTC. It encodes CASSQDRPDIAKNIQYF.